The rows below give T cell receptor beta chains drawn from one sample of a study of cytomegalovirus exposure and HLA in healthy donors. Libraries were prepared by immunoSEQ multiplex PCR; TCRdb keeps only in-frame clonotypes and omits some of them. The table has some 120,000 clones, approximately 80% seen once. The sample was PBMCs. Source of these receptors: a woman in her late teens or twenties in good health and CMV-seronegative. CDR3s include the opening cysteine and the closing phenylalanine or tryptophan. Fields, in order: V gene, J gene, clone size, D gene, CDR3 DNA, CDR3 protein. D genes are given only for firm matches. Expanded clones get a size class; other rows say once, few or many, or leave the size out.

v_call: TRBV12-5
j_call: TRBJ2-1
clone_size: .
d_call: TRBD2
cdr3_nt: TGTGCTAGTTCTAGCGGGAGCAAATACAATGAGCAGTTCTTC
cdr3_aa: CASSSGSKYNEQFF

v_call: TRBV19
j_call: TRBJ1-1
clone_size: once
d_call: .
cdr3_nt: TGTGCCACCCGGGAAGGCACTCGGCACACTGAAGCTTTCTTT
cdr3_aa: CATREGTRHTEAFF

v_call: TRBV5-1
j_call: TRBJ2-3
clone_size: .
d_call: .
cdr3_nt: TGCGCCAGCAGCCAAGCGCCCAGAGGCACAGATACGCAGTATTTT
cdr3_aa: CASSQAPRGTDTQYF

v_call: TRBV7-9
j_call: TRBJ2-7
clone_size: .
d_call: .
cdr3_nt: TGTGCCAGCAAGGAAACGCGGCAGGGCGTCCTAGGCGAGCAGTACTTC
cdr3_aa: CASKETRQGVLGEQYF

v_call: TRBV27
j_call: TRBJ2-2
clone_size: few
d_call: TRBD2
cdr3_nt: TGTGCCAGCAGTAAACTAGCGGGGTCCGCCGGGGAGCTGTTTTTT
cdr3_aa: CASSKLAGSAGELFF

v_call: TRBV27
j_call: TRBJ1-2
clone_size: few
d_call: .
cdr3_nt: TGTGCCAGCAGCCCGTGGGGTCCTCGGAGGGTCCTAGGCTACACCTTC
cdr3_aa: CASSPWGPRRVLGYTF

v_call: TRBV6-6
j_call: TRBJ1-5
clone_size: .
d_call: .
cdr3_nt: TGTGCCAGCAGTTCGTACAGGGTCGGTCAGCCCCAGCATTTT
cdr3_aa: CASSSYRVGQPQHF

v_call: TRBV6-6
j_call: TRBJ2-1
clone_size: few
d_call: TRBD2
cdr3_nt: TGTGCCAGCAGTTCGGTACTAGCGGGAGACAATGAGCAGTTCTTC
cdr3_aa: CASSSVLAGDNEQFF

v_call: TRBV2
j_call: TRBJ1-2
clone_size: .
d_call: .
cdr3_nt: TGTGCCAGCAGTGAGGCGGGGTATGGCTACACCTTC
cdr3_aa: CASSEAGYGYTF

v_call: TRBV28
j_call: TRBJ1-1
clone_size: few
d_call: .
cdr3_nt: TGTGCCAGCAGAAACTCCGGGGGGAAGAACACTGAAGCTTTCTTT
cdr3_aa: CASRNSGGKNTEAFF

v_call: TRBV5-4
j_call: TRBJ2-3
clone_size: .
d_call: .
cdr3_nt: TGTGCCAGCAGCTTTGGGGCGGGGTCCCTTCTTGGGCAGTATTTT
cdr3_aa: CASSFGAGSLLGQYF

v_call: TRBV5-1
j_call: TRBJ1-4
clone_size: once
d_call: TRBD1
cdr3_nt: TGCGCCAGCAGCTTGGGACAGGGAACAATTGAAAAACTGTTTTTT
cdr3_aa: CASSLGQGTIEKLFF

v_call: TRBV6-5
j_call: TRBJ2-1
clone_size: .
d_call: .
cdr3_nt: TGTGCCAGCAGGTTAGGGGTCAATGAGCAGTTCTTC
cdr3_aa: CASRLGVNEQFF

v_call: TRBV6-1
j_call: TRBJ2-7
clone_size: few
d_call: TRBD1
cdr3_nt: TGTGCCAGCAGTCCGGGACAGGGGTTCGACGAGCAGTACTTC
cdr3_aa: CASSPGQGFDEQYF

v_call: TRBV7-9
j_call: TRBJ2-3
clone_size: .
d_call: TRBD2
cdr3_nt: TGTGCCAGCAGCTTATCTAGCGGCAGCACAGATACGCAGTATTTT
cdr3_aa: CASSLSSGSTDTQYF

v_call: TRBV27
j_call: TRBJ1-1
clone_size: .
d_call: TRBD1
cdr3_nt: TGTGCCAGCGGACAGGGGCGAACTGAAGCTTTCTTT
cdr3_aa: CASGQGRTEAFF

v_call: TRBV5-6
j_call: TRBJ2-1
clone_size: .
d_call: .
cdr3_nt: TGTGCCAGCAGCTTGGTTCAGACTGCCCTCAACAATGAGCAGTTCTTC
cdr3_aa: CASSLVQTALNNEQFF

v_call: TRBV5-4
j_call: TRBJ1-2
clone_size: .
d_call: TRBD1
cdr3_nt: TGTGCCAGCAGCTTCCAGGGGGATGGCTACACCTTC
cdr3_aa: CASSFQGDGYTF

v_call: TRBV18
j_call: TRBJ2-2
clone_size: .
d_call: .
cdr3_nt: TGTGCCAGCTCCCCCGGGACTTTGGGCAGGGAGCTGTTTTTT
cdr3_aa: CASSPGTLGRELFF

v_call: TRBV7-7
j_call: TRBJ2-7
clone_size: .
d_call: .
cdr3_nt: TGTGCTAGCAGCTTATTTCCCTTGAGGCAGTACTTC
cdr3_aa: CASSLFPLRQYF

v_call: TRBV7-9
j_call: TRBJ2-7
clone_size: few
d_call: .
cdr3_nt: TGTTCCAGCAGCTTGGGCAGAACCTACGAGCAGTACTTC
cdr3_aa: CSSSLGRTYEQYF

v_call: TRBV4-3
j_call: TRBJ1-1
clone_size: once
d_call: .
cdr3_nt: TGCGCCAGCAGCCAAAAAAGCGCAAATACGGCTTTCTTT
cdr3_aa: CASSQKSANTAFF

v_call: TRBV5-1
j_call: TRBJ1-2
clone_size: .
d_call: TRBD1
cdr3_nt: TGCGCCAGCAGCTTGGGGGCAGGGGGTGATGGCTACACCTTC
cdr3_aa: CASSLGAGGDGYTF

v_call: TRBV7-3
j_call: TRBJ1-5
clone_size: .
d_call: .
cdr3_nt: TGTGCCAGCAGCCAACAGGAATCGAACCCCTCTAGCAATCAGCCCCAGCATTTT
cdr3_aa: CASSQQESNPSSNQPQHF

v_call: TRBV2
j_call: TRBJ2-5
clone_size: .
d_call: TRBD1
cdr3_nt: TGTGCCAGCAGTGATCCGGACAGGGGAGGGTGGGAGACCCAGTACTTC
cdr3_aa: CASSDPDRGGWETQYF

v_call: TRBV4-3
j_call: TRBJ2-1
clone_size: .
d_call: TRBD2
cdr3_nt: TGCGCCAGCAGCCTGGTGGGACTAGCGGGGGGGTACAATGAGCAGTTCTTC
cdr3_aa: CASSLVGLAGGYNEQFF

v_call: TRBV7-9
j_call: TRBJ1-1
clone_size: .
d_call: .
cdr3_nt: TGTGCCAGCAGCTCTACCGGCACTGAAGCTTTCTTT
cdr3_aa: CASSSTGTEAFF

v_call: TRBV6-1
j_call: TRBJ1-2
clone_size: .
d_call: .
cdr3_nt: TGTGCCAGCAGTGAAACAGTGTTTTATGGCTACACCTTC
cdr3_aa: CASSETVFYGYTF

v_call: TRBV7-9
j_call: TRBJ1-2
clone_size: .
d_call: TRBD1
cdr3_nt: TGTGCCAGCAGCCCCCAGAGAGGACAGGGTACGGGTGAGGATGGCTACACCTTC
cdr3_aa: CASSPQRGQGTGEDGYTF

v_call: TRBV7-9
j_call: TRBJ1-4
clone_size: .
d_call: TRBD1
cdr3_nt: TGTGCCAGCAGCTTAGGGGACAGAATAAATGAAAAACTGTTTTTT
cdr3_aa: CASSLGDRINEKLFF

v_call: TRBV2
j_call: TRBJ1-2
clone_size: .
d_call: .
cdr3_nt: TGTGCCAGCAGTGAGCAGGGCTCCAATGGCTACACCTTC
cdr3_aa: CASSEQGSNGYTF

v_call: TRBV11-2
j_call: TRBJ2-7
clone_size: .
d_call: TRBD2
cdr3_nt: TGTGCCAGCAGCCCCGGGAGGGGGTTGGACGAGCAGTACTTC
cdr3_aa: CASSPGRGLDEQYF

v_call: TRBV5-1
j_call: TRBJ1-1
clone_size: .
d_call: .
cdr3_nt: TGCGCCAGCAGCGATAGAAGGAGGACTGAAGCTTTCTTT
cdr3_aa: CASSDRRRTEAFF

v_call: TRBV19
j_call: TRBJ1-6
clone_size: .
d_call: TRBD1
cdr3_nt: TGTGCCAGTAGTTTTAGGGACAGGGACTATAATTCACCCCTCCACTTT
cdr3_aa: CASSFRDRDYNSPLHF

v_call: TRBV7-2
j_call: TRBJ1-2
clone_size: .
d_call: TRBD1
cdr3_nt: TGTGCCAGCACGGGACAGGGGTTGGGAGCCGTTGGCTACACCTTC
cdr3_aa: CASTGQGLGAVGYTF

v_call: TRBV9
j_call: TRBJ1-4
clone_size: .
d_call: .
cdr3_nt: TGTGCCAGCAGCCCACAGCTCCAGGGAGGGATGAAAAAACTGTTTTTT
cdr3_aa: CASSPQLQGGMKKLFF

v_call: TRBV6-5
j_call: TRBJ2-7
clone_size: .
d_call: TRBD1
cdr3_nt: TGTGCCAGCAGTAGATCCGGGACAGGGGGCCGCGAGCAGTACTTC
cdr3_aa: CASSRSGTGGREQYF

v_call: TRBV6-5
j_call: TRBJ1-2
clone_size: .
d_call: .
cdr3_nt: TGTGCCAGCAGTTACTCGTGGGAGGGAAGCTACACCTTC
cdr3_aa: CASSYSWEGSYTF

v_call: TRBV2
j_call: TRBJ2-3
clone_size: .
d_call: TRBD2
cdr3_nt: TGTGCCAGCATGACTAGCGGGAGAAAGGATACGCAGTATTTT
cdr3_aa: CASMTSGRKDTQYF

v_call: TRBV25-1
j_call: TRBJ2-3
clone_size: once
d_call: .
cdr3_nt: TGTGCCAGCAGTGAATCTGGTAGGGTGGAGGCACCGACAGATACGCAGTATTTT
cdr3_aa: CASSESGRVEAPTDTQYF

v_call: TRBV5-4
j_call: TRBJ2-7
clone_size: .
d_call: TRBD1
cdr3_nt: TGTGCCAGCAGCTTTCCGACAGGGGGCCTCTCCGAGCAGTACTTC
cdr3_aa: CASSFPTGGLSEQYF

v_call: TRBV9
j_call: TRBJ2-1
clone_size: .
d_call: .
cdr3_nt: TGTGCCAGCAGCGTAGCAGGGGCAGGAGGCTTGGATGAGCAGTTCTTC
cdr3_aa: CASSVAGAGGLDEQFF

v_call: TRBV10-3
j_call: TRBJ1-1
clone_size: .
d_call: TRBD1
cdr3_nt: TGTGCCATCAGTTGGACAGGGGCGAACACTGAAGCTTTCTTT
cdr3_aa: CAISWTGANTEAFF

v_call: TRBV5-1
j_call: TRBJ2-2
clone_size: .
d_call: TRBD2
cdr3_nt: TGCGCCAGCAGCTTGAGGGAGCGGGGGTACACCGGGGAGCTGTTTTTT
cdr3_aa: CASSLRERGYTGELFF

v_call: TRBV9
j_call: TRBJ1-2
clone_size: .
d_call: .
cdr3_nt: TGTGCCAGCACCGCTTTCCTAGCGGGCTATGGCTACACCTTC
cdr3_aa: CASTAFLAGYGYTF

v_call: TRBV5-6
j_call: TRBJ2-1
clone_size: .
d_call: TRBD2
cdr3_nt: TGTGCCAGCAGCTTCCGGACTAGCGGGACCCAACCCCTAAGGGGTGAGCAGTTCTTC
cdr3_aa: CASSFRTSGTQPLRGEQFF

v_call: TRBV6-6
j_call: TRBJ2-7
clone_size: .
d_call: TRBD1
cdr3_nt: TGTGCCAGCAGTAATCCGGGACAGCAATACGAGCAGTACTTC
cdr3_aa: CASSNPGQQYEQYF

v_call: TRBV9
j_call: TRBJ1-3
clone_size: .
d_call: .
cdr3_nt: TGTGCCAGCAGCGTAGCGCGAGTTCCTTCTGGAAACACCATATATTTT
cdr3_aa: CASSVARVPSGNTIYF

v_call: TRBV5-1
j_call: TRBJ2-2
clone_size: .
d_call: TRBD1
cdr3_nt: TGCGCCAGCTCGAAACAACAGACAGGGACCGGGGAGCTGTTTTTT
cdr3_aa: CASSKQQTGTGELFF

v_call: TRBV7-2
j_call: TRBJ2-2
clone_size: .
d_call: .
cdr3_nt: TGTGCCAGCAGCTTAGTGGGTAGAGGGAGTGGCGGGGAGCTGTTTTTT
cdr3_aa: CASSLVGRGSGGELFF

v_call: TRBV5-5
j_call: TRBJ1-4
clone_size: few
d_call: .
cdr3_nt: TGTGCCAGCAGCGTCCCCGGGACATACCGTGAAAAACTGTTTTTT
cdr3_aa: CASSVPGTYREKLFF

v_call: TRBV19
j_call: TRBJ1-1
clone_size: .
d_call: TRBD1
cdr3_nt: TGTGCCAGCCGACGAGAGGACAGGGGCGTGAACACTGAAGCTTTCTTT
cdr3_aa: CASRREDRGVNTEAFF

v_call: TRBV5-6
j_call: TRBJ1-2
clone_size: .
d_call: .
cdr3_nt: TGTGCCAGCATAGGGACACCGGGAGGGTACACCTTC
cdr3_aa: CASIGTPGGYTF

v_call: TRBV11-1
j_call: TRBJ2-7
clone_size: .
d_call: TRBD1
cdr3_nt: TGTGCCAGCAGCTCGACAGGGGGCTACGAGCAGTACTTC
cdr3_aa: CASSSTGGYEQYF

v_call: TRBV5-1
j_call: TRBJ1-4
clone_size: few
d_call: .
cdr3_nt: TGCGCCAGCAGCTTGACCTGGGGGCCTGAAAAACTGTTTTTT
cdr3_aa: CASSLTWGPEKLFF

v_call: TRBV7-2
j_call: TRBJ2-1
clone_size: .
d_call: .
cdr3_nt: TGTGCCAGCAGCTTATTCGCTAGCGCCTACAATGAGCAGTTCTTC
cdr3_aa: CASSLFASAYNEQFF

v_call: TRBV6-1
j_call: TRBJ1-2
clone_size: once
d_call: .
cdr3_nt: TGTGCCAGCAGGTCGCTCCCCGGTGGCTACACCTTC
cdr3_aa: CASRSLPGGYTF

v_call: TRBV5-4
j_call: TRBJ1-6
clone_size: .
d_call: .
cdr3_nt: TGTGCCAGCAGCTTGGATCTCGCAGGGGTTAGTAATTCACCCCTCCACTTT
cdr3_aa: CASSLDLAGVSNSPLHF

v_call: TRBV6-6
j_call: TRBJ1-1
clone_size: few
d_call: .
cdr3_nt: TGTGCCAGCAGTTCCTATCAGGGGACTGAAGCTTTCTTT
cdr3_aa: CASSSYQGTEAFF

v_call: TRBV29-1
j_call: TRBJ1-5
clone_size: .
d_call: .
cdr3_nt: TGCAGCGTTGTGGGAGGGGAACTGCAGGTTTCTTATAGCAATCAGCCCCAGCATTTT
cdr3_aa: CSVVGGELQVSYSNQPQHF